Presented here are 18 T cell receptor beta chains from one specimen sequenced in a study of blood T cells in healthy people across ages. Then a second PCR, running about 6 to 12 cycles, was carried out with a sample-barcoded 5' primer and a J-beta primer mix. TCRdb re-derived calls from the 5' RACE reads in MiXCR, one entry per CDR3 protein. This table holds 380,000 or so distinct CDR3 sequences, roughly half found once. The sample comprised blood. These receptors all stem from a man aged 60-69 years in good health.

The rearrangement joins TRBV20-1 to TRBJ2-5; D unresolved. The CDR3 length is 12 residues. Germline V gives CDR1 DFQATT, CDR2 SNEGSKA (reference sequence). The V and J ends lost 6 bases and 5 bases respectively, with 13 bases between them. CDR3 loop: CSAVAPTETQYF. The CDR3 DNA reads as TGCAGTGCAGTCGCTCCGACGGAGACCCAGTACTTC.

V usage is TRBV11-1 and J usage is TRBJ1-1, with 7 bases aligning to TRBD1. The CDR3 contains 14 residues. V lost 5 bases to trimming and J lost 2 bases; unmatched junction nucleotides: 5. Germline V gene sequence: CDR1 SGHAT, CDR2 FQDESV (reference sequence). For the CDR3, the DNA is TGTGCCAGCAGCATCTACAGGGGAAACACTGAAGCTTTCTTT. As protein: CASSIYRGNTEAFF.

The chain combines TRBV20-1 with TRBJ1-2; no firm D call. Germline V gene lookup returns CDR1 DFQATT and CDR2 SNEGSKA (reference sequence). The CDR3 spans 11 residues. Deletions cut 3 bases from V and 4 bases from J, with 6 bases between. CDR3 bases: TGCAGTGCTAGTGGGAGCTATGGCTACACCTTC. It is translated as CSASGSYGYTF.

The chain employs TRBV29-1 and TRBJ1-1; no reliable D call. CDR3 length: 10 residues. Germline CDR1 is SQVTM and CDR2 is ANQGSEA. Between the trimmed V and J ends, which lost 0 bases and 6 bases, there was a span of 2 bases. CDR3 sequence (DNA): TGCAGCGTTGAAGATGCTGAAGCTTTCTTT. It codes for CSVEDAEAFF.

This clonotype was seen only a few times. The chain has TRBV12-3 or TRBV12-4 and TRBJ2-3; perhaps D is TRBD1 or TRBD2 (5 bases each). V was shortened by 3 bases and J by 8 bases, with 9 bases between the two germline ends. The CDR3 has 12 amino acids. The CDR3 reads CASSLGTGTQYF. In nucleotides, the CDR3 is TGTGCCAGCAGTTTGGGGACGGGTACGCAGTATTTT.

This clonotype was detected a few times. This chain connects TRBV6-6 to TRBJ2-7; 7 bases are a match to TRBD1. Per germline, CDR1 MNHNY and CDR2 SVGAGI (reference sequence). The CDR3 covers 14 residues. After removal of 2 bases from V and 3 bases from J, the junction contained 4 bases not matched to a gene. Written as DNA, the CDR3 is TGTGCCAGCAGTTACACAGGGGAATTCTACGAGCAGTACTTC. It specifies CASSYTGEFYEQYF.

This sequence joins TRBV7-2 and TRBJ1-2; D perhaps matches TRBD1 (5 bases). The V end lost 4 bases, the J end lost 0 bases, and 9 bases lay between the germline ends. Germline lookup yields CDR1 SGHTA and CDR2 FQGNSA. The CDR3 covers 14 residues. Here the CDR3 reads CASSSGRANYGYTF. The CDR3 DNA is TGTGCCAGCAGCTCGGGGCGAGCTAACTATGGCTACACCTTC.

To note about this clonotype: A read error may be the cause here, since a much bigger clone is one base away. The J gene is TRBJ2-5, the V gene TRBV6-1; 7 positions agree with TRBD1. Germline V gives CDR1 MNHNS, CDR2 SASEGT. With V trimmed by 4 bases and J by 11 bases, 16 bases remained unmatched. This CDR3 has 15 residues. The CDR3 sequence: CASSADRVSYNEQYF. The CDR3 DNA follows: TGTGCCAGCAGTGCCGACAGGGTCTCCTACAATGAGCAGTACTTC.

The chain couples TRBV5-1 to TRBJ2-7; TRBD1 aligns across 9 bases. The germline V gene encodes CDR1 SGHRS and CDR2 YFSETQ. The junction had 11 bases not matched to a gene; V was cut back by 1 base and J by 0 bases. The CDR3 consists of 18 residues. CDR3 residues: CASSLRTPGQGLSYEQYF. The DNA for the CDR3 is TGCGCCAGCAGCTTGAGAACCCCGGGACAGGGTCTCTCCTACGAGCAGTACTTC.

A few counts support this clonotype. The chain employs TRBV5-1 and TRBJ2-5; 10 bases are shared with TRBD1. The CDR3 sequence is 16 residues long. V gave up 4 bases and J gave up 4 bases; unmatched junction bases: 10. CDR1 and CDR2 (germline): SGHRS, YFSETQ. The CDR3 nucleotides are TGCGCCAGCAGCCCTGGATCGGACAGGGGGAGAGAGACCCAGTACTTC. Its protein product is CASSPGSDRGRETQYF. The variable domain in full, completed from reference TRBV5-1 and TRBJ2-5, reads KAGVTQTPRYLIKTRGQQVTLSCSPISGHRSVSWYQQTPGQGLQFLFEYFSETQRNKGNFPGRFSGRQFSNSRSEMNVSTLELGDSALYLCASSPGSDRGRETQYFGPGTRLLVL.

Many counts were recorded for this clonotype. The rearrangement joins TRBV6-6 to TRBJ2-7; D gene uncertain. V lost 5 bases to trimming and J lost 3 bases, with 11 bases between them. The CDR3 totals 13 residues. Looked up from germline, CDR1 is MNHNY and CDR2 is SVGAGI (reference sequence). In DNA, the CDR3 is TGTGCCAGCAGTGATGGACCGATCTACGAGCAGTACTTC. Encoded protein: CASSDGPIYEQYF.

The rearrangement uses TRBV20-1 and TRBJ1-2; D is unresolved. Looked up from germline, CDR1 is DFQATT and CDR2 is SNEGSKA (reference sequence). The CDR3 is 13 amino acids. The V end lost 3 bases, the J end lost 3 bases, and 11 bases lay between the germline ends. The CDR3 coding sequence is TGCAGTGCTAGGCCAGGATTGGACTATGGCTACACCTTC. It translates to CSARPGLDYGYTF.

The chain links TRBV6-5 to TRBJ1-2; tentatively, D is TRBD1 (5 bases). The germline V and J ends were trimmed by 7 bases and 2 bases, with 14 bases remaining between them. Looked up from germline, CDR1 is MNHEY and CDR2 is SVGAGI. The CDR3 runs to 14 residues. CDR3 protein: CASIEMGGNYGYTF. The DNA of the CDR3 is TGTGCCAGCATCGAAATGGGGGGAAACTATGGCTACACCTTC.

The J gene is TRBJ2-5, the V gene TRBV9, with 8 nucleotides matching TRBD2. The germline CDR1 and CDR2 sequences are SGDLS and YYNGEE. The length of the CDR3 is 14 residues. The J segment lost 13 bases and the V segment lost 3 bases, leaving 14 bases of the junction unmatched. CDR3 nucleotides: TGTGCCAGCAGCGAGGACCCTGCAGCGGGAGCTTTGTACTTC. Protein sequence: CASSEDPAAGALYF.

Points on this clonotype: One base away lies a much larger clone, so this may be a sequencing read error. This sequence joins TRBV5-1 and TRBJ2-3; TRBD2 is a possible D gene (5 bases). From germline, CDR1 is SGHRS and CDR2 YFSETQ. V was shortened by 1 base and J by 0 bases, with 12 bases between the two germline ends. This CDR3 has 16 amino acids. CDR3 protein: CASSLQGRTSTDTQYF. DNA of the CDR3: TGCGCCAGCAGCTTGCAAGGGCGGACTAGCACAGATACGCAGTATTTT.

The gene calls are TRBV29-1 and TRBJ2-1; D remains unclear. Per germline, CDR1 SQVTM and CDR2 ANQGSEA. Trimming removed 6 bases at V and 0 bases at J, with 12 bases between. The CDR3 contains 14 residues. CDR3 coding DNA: TGCAGCGTCCTCCAGCGCCTCTCCTACAATGAGCAGTTCTTC. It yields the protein CSVLQRLSYNEQFF.

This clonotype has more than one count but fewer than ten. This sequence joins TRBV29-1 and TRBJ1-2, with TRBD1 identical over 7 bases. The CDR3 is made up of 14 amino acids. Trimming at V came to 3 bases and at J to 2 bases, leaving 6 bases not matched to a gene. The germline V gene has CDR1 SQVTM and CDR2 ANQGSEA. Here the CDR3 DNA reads TGCAGCGTTGAGACAGGGAATGCAAACTATGGCTACACCTTC. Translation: CSVETGNANYGYTF.

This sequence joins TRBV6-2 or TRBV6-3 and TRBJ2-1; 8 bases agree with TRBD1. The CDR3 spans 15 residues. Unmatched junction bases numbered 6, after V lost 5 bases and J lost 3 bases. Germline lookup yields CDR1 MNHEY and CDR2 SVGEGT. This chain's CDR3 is CASSLGQGFYNEQFF. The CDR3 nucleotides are TGTGCCAGCAGTCTCGGACAGGGTTTCTACAATGAGCAGTTCTTC.